Listed here is a single T cell receptor beta chain. Amplified regions were TCR beta CDR3 sequences from RNA transcripts. During a first-round RT-PCR of the TCR CDR3, the HTBI primer set was used. One entry per CDR3 protein, called by TCRdb with MiXCR from the multiplex PCR reads. The sample includes roughly 250,000 distinct CDR3 sequences, around 22% seen only once; the top ten take roughly 60%. The entry originates in a study of T cells in Graves' hyperthyroidism and ophthalmopathy. Sequencing was carried out using blood. This TCR derives from a man between 25 and 39 years old with Graves' ophthalmopathy.

The CDR3 DNA is TGTGCCACCAGTGACCCCTTCCCAGATACGCAGTATTTT. It yields the protein CATSDPFPDTQYF. This rearrangement joins TRBV24-1 to TRBJ2-3; D not certain. Per germline, CDR1 KGHDR and CDR2 SFDVKD. V lost 4 bases to trimming and J lost 4 bases, with 8 bases between them. This CDR3 comprises 13 residues.